The 2 T cell receptor beta chains below come from one sample, sequenced in a study of OX40 agonist ivuxolimab in advanced cancers. Profiled with immunoSEQ multiplex PCR; TCRdb holds only in-frame clones, not every one. Seen here are under 45,000 clones, roughly four fifths observed once, and the top ten hold 2% to 3%. This sample comprised CD4+ or CD8+ T cells sorted from blood, obtained in a trial of the OX40 agonist ivuxolimab. Receptors were obtained from an adult with an advanced solid tumor such as melanoma, head and neck, liver or kidney cancer.

This sequence joins TRBV27 and TRBJ1-1, with 9 bases identical to TRBD1. The CDR3 has 14 amino acids. The V and J ends lost 4 bases and 9 bases, in that order; junction bases with no gene match: 9. CDR1 and CDR2 from the germline V gene are MNHEY and SMNVEV (reference sequence). The CDR3 is CASSSLGTGRKAFF. The CDR3 DNA reads TGTGCCAGCAGTTCCCTTGGGACAGGGCGGAAAGCTTTCTTT.

The chain recombines TRBV6-5 with TRBJ2-3; D is unresolved. CDR1 and CDR2 (germline): MNHEY, SVGAGI. This CDR3 is 13 amino acids long. Trimming removed 6 bases from V and 1 base from J, with 8 bases in between. This CDR3 reads CASSYPGTDTQYF. Written as DNA, the CDR3 is TGTGCCAGCAGCTACCCGGGCACAGATACGCAGTATTTT.